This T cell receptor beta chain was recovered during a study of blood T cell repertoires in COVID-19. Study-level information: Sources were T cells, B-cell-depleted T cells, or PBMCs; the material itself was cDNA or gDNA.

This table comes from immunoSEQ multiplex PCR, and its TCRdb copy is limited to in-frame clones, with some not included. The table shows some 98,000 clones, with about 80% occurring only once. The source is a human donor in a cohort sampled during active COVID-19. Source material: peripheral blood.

The CDR3 DNA is TGTGCCAGCAGTCGAGGGACTAGCGGGAGTCGGATCCGCTACGAGCAGTACTTC. Protein: CASSRGTSGSRIRYEQYF. This rearrangement joins TRBV2 to TRBJ2-7; 14 bases match TRBD2. This CDR3 contains 18 residues. Germline lookup yields CDR1 SNHLY and CDR2 FYNNEI. With 5 bases clipped from V and 3 bases from J, the junction kept 12 bases outside the gene matches.